This T cell receptor beta chain stems from a study of tumor and adjacent non-tumor tissue in lung cancer. Study context: Patients comprised about a dozen adenocarcinoma, 2 squamous cell carcinoma and 1 small cell lung cancer. The study, taken as a whole, reports: Tumor repertoires had a smaller top 100 clone share than normal lung. Significantly higher TCR diversity was found in tumor than normal lung.

The template was RNA from unsorted bulk tissue. This non-tumor lung sample came from over 3 cm beyond the tumor edge. Chemotherapy-naive patients with new lung cancer underwent thoracic surgery in China, August–late 2014. Three rounds of nested PCR, following a modified ARM-PCR protocol, produced the TCRbeta library. TCRdb re-derived calls from the multiplex PCR reads in MiXCR, one entry per CDR3 protein. The sample has approximately 68,000 distinct CDR3 sequences, 75% to 85% seen once. Of note for this clonotype: Its cognate antigen is unknown.

Sequences were obtained from distant non-tumor lung tissue. The receptor's source is a man between 60 and 75 years old with non-small cell lung cancer.

The CDR3 sequence: CDSSFARQNTDTQYF. The CDR3 nucleotides are TGTGACAGTAGCTTTGCGAGACAGAACACAGATACGCAGTATTTT. The chain is built from TRBV13 and TRBJ2-3, with D possibly being TRBD1 (5 bases). Germline values: CDR1 PRHDT, CDR2 FYEKMQ (reference sequence). The CDR3 is 15 residues long.